This TCR beta chain derives from a study of T-cell memory formation after mild COVID-19. Whole-study context: The study found TCR clusters largely donor specific.

The germline V gene has CDR1 SQVTM and CDR2 ANQGSEA. The CDR3 consists of 11 residues. Trimming stripped 7 bases from V and 3 bases from J, with 10 bases between. Whole-study findings and limits: Mostly located in CM and EM were contracting CD4+ clones, with contracting CD8+ clones located in EMRA.

The 5'RACE method, run with constant-segment primers, produced TCR alpha and TCR beta cDNA libraries (carrying sample barcodes and UMIs). MiXCR, applied by TCRdb to the 5' RACE reads, yields one record per CDR3 protein. The table lists more than 450,000 distinct CDR3 sequences, about 20% of them singletons. This clonotype has more than one count but fewer than ten. Its antigen is as yet unknown. The sequencing sample was made of PBMCs or a T cell subset sorted from them (not recorded which). The chain carries TRBV29-1 and TRBJ2-7; D is unclear. This receptor was taken from an adult woman who had mild COVID-19 (a few samples of this study predate the infection). Cell type and time point are not known. The CDR3 spells CSAQRDYEQYF. The CDR3 DNA reads as TGCAGCGCCCAAAGAGACTACGAGCAGTACTTC.